Reported below is one T cell receptor beta chain. Germline V gives CDR1 SGHRS, CDR2 YFSETQ. This CDR3 has 19 amino acids. Trimming cost V 3 bases and J 5 bases; bases outside gene matches: 14. This sample is drawn from a study of blood T cell repertoires in COVID-19. Original data processing: The assay estimated nucleated cells by amplifying reference gene primers. Data came from immunoSEQ multiplex PCR; TCRdb stores just in-frame clones and leaves some out. The DNA gave D and trimming, while V, J and clone size come from that table. The data contain approximately 120,000 clones, 60% to 85% of them seen just once; the ten biggest clones take up about 4.1%.

V and J are TRBV5-1 and TRBJ2-3; 14 positions agree with TRBD2. The TCR originated in a human donor in a cohort sampled during active or convalescent COVID-19. The source material was peripheral blood. The CDR3 here is CASSSLALTSGGAIDTQYF. The CDR3 DNA sequence: TGCGCCAGCAGCTCCCTTGCCCTGACTAGCGGGGGGGCCATAGATACGCAGTATTTT.